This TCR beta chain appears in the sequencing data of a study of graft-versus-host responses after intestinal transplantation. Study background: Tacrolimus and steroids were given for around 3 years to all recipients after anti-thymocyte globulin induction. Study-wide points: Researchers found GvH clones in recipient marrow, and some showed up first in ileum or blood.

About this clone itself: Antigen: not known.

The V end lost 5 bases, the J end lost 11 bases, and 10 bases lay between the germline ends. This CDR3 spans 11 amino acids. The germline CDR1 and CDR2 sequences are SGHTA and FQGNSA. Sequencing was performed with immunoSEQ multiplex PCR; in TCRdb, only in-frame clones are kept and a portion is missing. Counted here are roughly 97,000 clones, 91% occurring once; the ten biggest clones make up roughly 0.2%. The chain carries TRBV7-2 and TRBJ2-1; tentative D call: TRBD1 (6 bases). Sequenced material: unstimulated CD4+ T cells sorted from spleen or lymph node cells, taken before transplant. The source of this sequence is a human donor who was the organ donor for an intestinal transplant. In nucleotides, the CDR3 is TGTGCCAGCAGCCCTGGGACACAGCAGTTCTTC. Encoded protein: CASSPGTQQFF.